These 8 T cell receptor beta chains originate from one sample sequenced in a study of glioma-infiltrating T cells after dendritic cell vaccination. Clones were sequenced by immunoSEQ multiplex PCR, and TCRdb holds only the in-frame ones, with some missing. The table includes 65,000 or so clones, around nine tenths detected once. The sample's time point: after dendritic cell vaccination, including at tumor progression/relapse. Sequencing was performed on blood, taken after dendritic cell vaccination. The receptors were gathered from a human donor with glioblastoma.

The chain joins TRBV30 to TRBJ2-1; 15 bases are a match to TRBD2. Germline trimming cut 2 bases from V and 10 bases from J; bases unmatched to any gene: 9. The CDR3 spans 16 residues. Looked up from germline, CDR1 is GTSNPN and CDR2 is SVGIG (reference sequence). The CDR3: CAWSHPRTSGRVEQFF. The CDR3 nucleotides are TGTGCCTGGAGTCACCCGCGGACTAGCGGGAGGGTCGAGCAGTTCTTC.

This rearrangement joins TRBV4-1 to TRBJ2-6; 10 bases map to TRBD2. Germline lookup yields CDR1 MGHRA and CDR2 YSYEKL. With 0 bases clipped from V and 0 bases from J, the junction kept 14 bases outside the gene matches. This CDR3 has 22 residues. The CDR3 DNA follows: TGCGCCAGCAGCCAAGACTACGGCGCTAGCGGGAGTGGGGGCTCTGGGGCCAACGTCCTGACTTTC. It translates to CASSQDYGASGSGGSGANVLTF.

This clone was counted only a few times. The chain links TRBV19 to TRBJ2-2; 11 nucleotides match TRBD1. This CDR3 has 14 amino acids. The V segment lost 9 bases and the J segment 6 bases; nucleotides outside the gene matches: 6. Germline V gives CDR1 LNHDA, CDR2 SQIVND (reference sequence). The CDR3 loop is CASRPGQGAGELFF. In DNA form, the CDR3 reads TGTGCCAGCAGACCGGGACAGGGGGCCGGGGAGCTGTTTTTT.

J is TRBJ2-2 and V is TRBV7-9; the match to TRBD2 covers 8 bases. Germline-derived CDR1 and CDR2 are SEHNR and FQNEAQ (reference sequence). The CDR3 runs 15 residues. Trimming took 5 bases from V and 9 from J; bases not matched to a gene: 11. The CDR3 DNA follows: TGTGCCAGCAGCCAAATCGGGGGGGCAGTCAGGGAGCTGTTTTTT. It encodes CASSQIGGAVRELFF.

This chain joins TRBV9 and TRBJ2-7; TRBD2 aligns across 8 bases. The V and J ends lost 0 bases and 2 bases, in that order; junction bases with no gene match: 7. The CDR3 loop spans 16 amino acids. Germline loops: CDR1 SGDLS, CDR2 YYNGEE. The CDR3 sequence: CASSVAAREATYEQYF. CDR3 DNA sequence: TGTGCCAGCAGCGTAGCAGCGCGGGAGGCGACCTACGAGCAGTACTTC.

This clone was seen just once. This sequence joins TRBV10-1 and TRBJ2-3, with 10 bases lining up with TRBD2. The J segment lost 5 bases and the V segment lost 1 base, leaving 9 bases of the junction unmatched. Germline CDR1 reads WNHNN; CDR2 reads SYGVQD (reference sequence). CDR3 length: 17 residues. The CDR3 DNA reads as TGCGCCAGCAGTGAGTGGGCTAGCGGGAGTCGGAGAGATACGCAGTATTTT. It is translated as CASSEWASGSRRDTQYF.

The chain employs TRBV10-3 and TRBJ2-7; 12 bases are shared with TRBD1. V was clipped by 6 bases and J by 5 bases; unmatched bases: 2. This CDR3 region has 13 residues. Germline V gene lookup returns CDR1 ENHRY and CDR2 SYGVKD. CDR3 sequence: CAISGTGGNEQYF. The CDR3 coding sequence is TGTGCCATCAGCGGGACAGGGGGCAACGAGCAGTACTTC.

The genes are TRBV11-2 and TRBJ1-5, with D maybe TRBD1 (5 bases). V was cut by 0 bases and J by 3 bases, with 15 bases left in between. The germline CDR1 and CDR2 sequences are SGHAT and FQNNGV. The CDR3 totals 17 residues. This CDR3 reads CASSLDKGWQNNQPQHF. CDR3 DNA sequence: TGTGCCAGCAGCTTAGATAAGGGGTGGCAGAACAATCAGCCCCAGCATTTT.